Listed below are T cell receptor beta chains from one sample, sequenced in a study of Tregs in tolerant kidney transplant recipients. Measured with immunoSEQ multiplex PCR; TCRdb has only the in-frame clones, and not every one. In the table there are 90,000 to 120,000 clones, about 90% of which are singletons. The material sequenced was CD4+ T cells from blood, taken before the transplant. These receptors all stem from a human donor who received a combined kidney and bone marrow transplant. Each CDR3 is given with its conserved first and last residue. D genes are given only for firm matches. Clone size is stated in some rows and not others, as once, few, many or a class when expanded.

>.|TRBD1|TRBV18|TRBJ2-2
CASSPSTTGGTGELFF
TGTGCCAGCTCACCCTCAACGACAGGGGGGACCGGGGAGCTGTTTTTT
>.|.|TRBV7-2|TRBJ1-5
CASSPGGNQAQHF
TGTGCCAGCAGCCCCGGGGGGAATCAAGCCCAGCATTTT
>.|.|TRBV18|TRBJ1-5
CASSPQGNQPQHF
TGTGCCAGCTCGCCCCAGGGGAATCAGCCCCAGCATTTT
>.|.|TRBV11-3|TRBJ2-3
CASSSSSTDTQYF
TGTGCCAGCAGCTCGTCCAGCACAGATACGCAGTATTTT
>.|.|TRBV6-5|TRBJ1-5
CASRKARGNQPQHF
TGTGCCAGCAGAAAGGCCAGGGGCAATCAGCCCCAGCATTTT
>.|.|TRBV30|TRBJ1-2
CAWSPKGGGANYGYTF
TGTGCCTGGAGTCCAAAGGGGGGGGGAGCTAACTATGGCTACACCTTC
>.|TRBD1|TRBV2|TRBJ1-4
CASRPRTGVNEKLFF
TGTGCCAGCAGACCCAGGACAGGAGTAAATGAAAAACTGTTTTTT
>.|.|TRBV5-6|TRBJ1-2
CASSLGFSTRGLNYGYTF
TGTGCCAGCAGCTTGGGGTTTTCGACAAGGGGCCTTAACTATGGCTACACCTTC
>.|.|TRBV10-3|TRBJ2-2
CAISGRDTGELFF
TGTGCCATCAGTGGGAGAGACACCGGGGAGCTGTTTTTT
>.|TRBD2|TRBV9|TRBJ2-5
CASSVGSGGGQETQYF
TGTGCCAGCAGCGTTGGTAGCGGGGGGGGTCAAGAGACCCAGTACTTC
>.|TRBD1|TRBV27|TRBJ1-4
CASRSGGVANEKLFF
TGTGCCAGCAGATCAGGGGGAGTAGCTAATGAAAAACTGTTTTTT
>.|TRBD1|TRBV6-1|TRBJ1-5
CATGQNSNQPQHF
TGTGCCACGGGACAGAACAGCAATCAGCCCCAGCATTTT
>.|.|TRBV19|TRBJ2-2
CASISLDGGDTGELFF
TGTGCCAGTATATCGCTAGACGGCGGTGACACCGGGGAGCTGTTTTTT
>.|.|TRBV10-3|TRBJ1-3
CAIGAWPWVYF
TGTGCCATCGGGGCGTGGCCGTGGGTATATTTT
>.|TRBD2|TRBV20-1|TRBJ2-1
CSARPRENKFF
TGCAGTGCTAGACCGCGGGAGAATAAGTTCTTC
>.|TRBD2|TRBV6-5|TRBJ2-5
CASSPRGRRGETQYF
TGTGCCAGCAGCCCACGGGGGAGGCGGGGGGAGACCCAGTACTTC
>.|TRBD2|TRBV6-6|TRBJ2-1
CASRPPGLAGVNEQFF
TGTGCCAGCAGGCCCCCGGGACTAGCGGGGGTCAATGAGCAGTTCTTC
>.|.|TRBV5-1|TRBJ2-3
CASSPQASSTDTQYF
TGCGCCAGCAGCCCTCAAGCGTCTAGCACAGATACGCAGTATTTT
>few|.|TRBV5-1|TRBJ2-1
CASSLLGPYNEQFF
TGCGCCAGCAGCTTGCTAGGCCCCTACAATGAGCAGTTCTTC
>.|TRBD1|TRBV6-5|TRBJ1-2
CASSSTDRVGYTF
TGTGCCAGCAGCTCCACGGACAGGGTAGGCTACACCTTC
>.|.|TRBV7-2|TRBJ2-7
CASSLARDYEQYF
TGTGCCAGCAGCTTAGCGCGGGACTACGAGCAGTACTTC
>.|.|TRBV7-6|TRBJ1-3
CASSLGLLASSGNTIYF
TGTGCCAGCAGCTTAGGTCTATTAGCGAGCTCTGGAAACACCATATATTTT
>.|.|TRBV6-1|TRBJ1-1
CASSDARGTRTEAFF
TGTGCCAGCAGTGATGCCCGGGGGACGAGGACTGAAGCTTTCTTT
>.|TRBD1|TRBV11-3|TRBJ2-3
CASSLGAGTGGADTQYF
TGTGCCAGCAGCTTAGGGGCCGGGACAGGGGGTGCAGATACGCAGTATTTT
>.|TRBD2|TRBV7-7|TRBJ2-1
CASSPMRQRGPNNEQFF
TGTGCCAGCAGCCCGATGAGGCAGCGGGGGCCGAACAATGAGCAGTTCTTC